The rows below give T cell receptor beta chains drawn from one sample of a study of a mutant IDH1 vaccine in newly diagnosed glioma. The repertoire was sequenced with immunoSEQ multiplex PCR; TCRdb's copy has only in-frame clones and lacks some. The repertoire holds tens of thousands of clones, with around 80% as singletons. Sequencing was performed on PBMCs, taken from a glioma patient treated with radiotherapy, temozolomide or both. The receptor source for this set is a man aged 35-49 years with glioma. Some clones in this sample may be carry-over from other donors' samples. Both conserved end residues are part of each CDR3. The D gene is left open where the match is weak. Expanded clones get a size class; other rows say once, few or many, or leave the size out.

v_call	clone_size	j_call	d_call	cdr3_nt	cdr3_aa
TRBV27	-	TRBJ1-4	TRBD1	TGTGCCAGCAGTTCCACCGGGACAGGGAGATCTAATGAAAAACTGTTTTTT	CASSSTGTGRSNEKLFF
TRBV2	-	TRBJ2-3	TRBD1	TGTGCCAGGTTGACAGGGGGCGGCGATACGCAGTATTTT	CARLTGGGDTQYF
TRBV7-8	-	TRBJ2-5	-	TGTGCCAGCAGCTTAGGTTGGGAATGGGGCGAAGAGACCCAGTACTTC	CASSLGWEWGEETQYF
TRBV15	-	TRBJ1-2	-	TGTGCCACCAGCAGAGAGTCAGGGGATGGCTACACCTTC	CATSRESGDGYTF
TRBV2	-	TRBJ2-7	TRBD2	TGTGCCAGCTCGCGGGGGGCTTCCTACGAGCAGTACTTC	CASSRGASYEQYF
TRBV5-6	-	TRBJ1-1	-	TGTGCCAGCAGCTTTGGGGGTACTGAAGCTTTCTTT	CASSFGGTEAFF
TRBV6-1	-	TRBJ1-5	-	TGTGCCAGCAGTGGTGGGAGCAATCAGCCCCAGCATTTT	CASSGGSNQPQHF
TRBV5-1	-	TRBJ2-3	-	TGCGCCAGCAGCTTGGGGGGGCGGGGGATTGGGACAGATACGCAGTATTTT	CASSLGGRGIGTDTQYF
TRBV2	-	TRBJ1-1	TRBD1	TGTGCCAGCAGTATCTCAGGGGGAAACACTGAAGCTTTCTTT	CASSISGGNTEAFF
TRBV4-1	-	TRBJ1-5	-	TGCGCCAGCAGCCAGGACAGAAATAGCAATCAGCCCCAGCATTTT	CASSQDRNSNQPQHF
TRBV9	-	TRBJ1-2	-	TGTGCCAGCAGCGTAGGGGCAGAACCGAACTATGGCTACACCTTC	CASSVGAEPNYGYTF
TRBV7-9	-	TRBJ1-4	-	TGTGCCAGCAGCCCGACAGGAAAACTTAATGAAAAACTGTTTTTT	CASSPTGKLNEKLFF
TRBV6-6	-	TRBJ2-7	TRBD2	TGTGCCAGCAGAACCGAGACAGCGGGACGCCTAATGCAGTACTTC	CASRTETAGRLMQYF
TRBV25-1	-	TRBJ1-2	-	TGTGCCAGCAGTCTTTCAGAAGAATACTATGGCTACACCTTC	CASSLSEEYYGYTF
TRBV2	-	TRBJ2-2	-	TGTGCCAGCAAGAAGGAGGGGTTCGGGCGCGGCACCGGGGAGCTGTTTTTT	CASKKEGFGRGTGELFF
TRBV29-1	-	TRBJ1-2	TRBD1	TGCAGCGTTGAATTTCAGGCAGGGGGCGACTATGGCTACACCTTC	CSVEFQAGGDYGYTF
TRBV30	-	TRBJ2-3	TRBD2	TGTGCCTGGAGTGTAAGCGGGGGACTAGGAGATACGCAGTATTTT	CAWSVSGGLGDTQYF
TRBV6-1	-	TRBJ1-4	TRBD1	TGTGCCAGCAGTGAGCAGGGGGCAACTAATGAAAAACTGTTTTTT	CASSEQGATNEKLFF
TRBV7-9	-	TRBJ1-6	-	TGTGCCAGCAGCTTAACAGCTAATTCACCCCTCCACTTT	CASSLTANSPLHF
TRBV19	-	TRBJ2-2	TRBD2	TGTGCCAGTAGTATCCCTAGCGGGGCGAACACCGGGGAGCTGTTTTTT	CASSIPSGANTGELFF
TRBV19	-	TRBJ1-5	TRBD1	TGTGCCAGTACCATATCAGGGGGTAAGCAGCCCCAGCATTTT	CASTISGGKQPQHF
TRBV29-1	once	TRBJ2-7	TRBD1	TGCAGCATCCTAGGACAGGGTTCCGAGCAGTACTTC	CSILGQGSEQYF
TRBV5-1	-	TRBJ2-7	TRBD2	TGCGCCAGCAGCTTGGCGACTAGCGGCTACGAGCAGTACTTC	CASSLATSGYEQYF
TRBV5-6	-	TRBJ1-5	-	TGTGCCAGCAGCCACGGGAACAGGTACGGCCTGGGCCAGCATTTT	CASSHGNRYGLGQHF
TRBV30	-	TRBJ1-3	TRBD1	TGTGCCTGGACCAGGGACAGGGTACGGACCTCTGGAAACACCATATATTTT	CAWTRDRVRTSGNTIYF
TRBV6-1	-	TRBJ1-5	-	TGTGCCAGCAGTGGTAGGGGCAGGGAAGGGTATAATCAGCCCCAGCATTTT	CASSGRGREGYNQPQHF
TRBV9	-	TRBJ2-3	-	TGTGCCAGCAGCGGTCGCCGGGACCCTCGATTGGATACGCAGTATTTT	CASSGRRDPRLDTQYF
TRBV7-9	-	TRBJ2-7	-	TGTGCCAGCAGCTCAGGGTGGGACTCCTACGAGCAGTACTTC	CASSSGWDSYEQYF
TRBV4-2	-	TRBJ2-3	TRBD2	TGTGCCAGCAGCGAACGGACTAGCGGGGGGCCCCCTGAAGATACGCAGTATTTT	CASSERTSGGPPEDTQYF
TRBV5-1	once	TRBJ2-3	-	TGCGCCAGCAGCGGCGGTTCAGGTCGGGGAAGCACAGATACGCAGTATTTT	CASSGGSGRGSTDTQYF
TRBV5-1	few	TRBJ1-1	TRBD1	TGCGCCAGCAGCTCGTCCGGGACAGAGAACACTGAAGCTTTCTTT	CASSSSGTENTEAFF
TRBV7-2	-	TRBJ2-1	-	TGTGCCAGCAGCTTAACTACGTACAATGAGCAGTTCTTC	CASSLTTYNEQFF
TRBV25-1	-	TRBJ1-6	TRBD1	TGTGCCAGCAAGGGATTTTCAGGGGGCGGTTCACCCCTCCACTTT	CASKGFSGGGSPLHF
TRBV7-9	-	TRBJ2-7	-	TGTGCCAGCAGCTCTCCCGTGCTGGGGCTGGTTCGGGGCGAGCAGTACTTC	CASSSPVLGLVRGEQYF